The 20 T cell receptor beta chains below come from one sample, sequenced in a study of T cells in tuberculosis. Thawed, overnight-rested PBMC were stained with GMM-loaded CD1B tetramer, viability dye and anti-CD3, then sorted. CD1B tetramers were loaded with Rhodococcus equi-derived C32 glucose monomycolate. TCRdb keeps only in-frame clones here, not all; method: immunoSEQ multiplex PCR. This table holds tens of thousands of clones, 80% to 85% found once. The sequenced sample was CD1b-GMM tetramer-negative cells sorted from PBMCs. The receptors were sampled from an adult woman with latent tuberculosis.

J is TRBJ2-4 and V is TRBV11-1; 8 bases match TRBD2. Per germline, CDR1 SGHAT and CDR2 FQDESV (reference sequence). The CDR3 is made up of 12 amino acids. Germline trimming cut 5 bases from V and 11 bases from J; bases unmatched to any gene: 5. This CDR3 reads CASSPGLAVQYF. CDR3 DNA sequence: TGTGCCAGCAGCCCCGGACTAGCAGTTCAGTACTTC.

The rearrangement uses TRBV6-5 and TRBJ2-5; D perhaps matches TRBD1 (5 bases). Germline CDR1 and CDR2: MNHEY and SVGAGI. The CDR3 loop spans 14 amino acids. Deletions cut 2 bases from V and 3 bases from J, with 10 bases between. The CDR3 DNA reads as TGTGCCAGCAGTTACGGCGGCAGGGAAGAGACCCAGTACTTC. It yields the protein CASSYGGREETQYF.

This clone was recorded once. The J gene is TRBJ1-3, the V gene TRBV7-8; unclear D gene. Germline V gene sequence: CDR1 SGHVS, CDR2 FQNEAQ. The CDR3 length is 12 residues. V lost 6 bases and J 2 bases, leaving 5 bases between the germline ends. The CDR3 region has the DNA TGTGCCAGCAGTTCTCCTGGAAACACCATATATTTT. Translating gives CASSSPGNTIYF.

The chain couples TRBV15 to TRBJ2-5, with D hard to call. Looked up from germline, CDR1 is LNHNV and CDR2 is YYDKDF (reference sequence). The V gene lost 1 base and the J gene lost 2 bases, with 14 bases spanning the gap. The CDR3 has 16 residues. The CDR3 sequence is CATSRAQASLQETQYF. The DNA for the CDR3 is TGTGCCACCAGCAGAGCTCAGGCGTCCTTACAAGAGACCCAGTACTTC.

The chain carries TRBV9 and TRBJ2-1; 14 nucleotides agree with TRBD2. J gave up 8 bases and V 3 bases, and 13 bases lay outside the gene matches. The CDR3 consists of 18 residues. Per the germline V gene, CDR1 is SGDLS and CDR2 is YYNGEE. The CDR3 loop is CASSEGRLAGGPGDEQFF. In DNA, the CDR3 is TGTGCCAGCAGCGAGGGACGACTAGCGGGAGGGCCTGGGGATGAGCAGTTCTTC.

The chain combines TRBV13 with TRBJ2-1, with TRBD1 matching 7 bases. In germline, CDR1 is PRHDT, CDR2 FYEKMQ (reference sequence). After removal of 4 bases from V and 5 bases from J, the junction contained 8 bases not matched to a gene. This CDR3 has 15 residues. CDR3 nucleotide sequence: TGTGCCAGCAGCTCTATCCGGGACAGTCACAATGAGCAGTTCTTC. Protein product: CASSSIRDSHNEQFF.

This chain uses TRBV27 with TRBJ1-5, with a possible D match to TRBD1 (6 bases). CDR3 length: 16 residues. Deletions cut 4 bases from V and 1 base from J, with 14 bases between. Germline V gene data show CDR1 as MNHEY and CDR2 as SMNVEV (reference sequence). CDR3 DNA sequence: TGTGCCAGCAGTTCCAGGGGTACGGGAAGCAATCAGCCCCAGCATTTT. Translated, it gives CASSSRGTGSNQPQHF.

Comment on this clone: The same CDR3 arises from other DNA sequences in this sample as well. The genes are TRBV19 and TRBJ1-1, with a possible D match to TRBD1 (5 bases). Germline V gene lookup returns CDR1 LNHDA and CDR2 SQIVND (reference sequence). With 5 bases removed from V and 5 bases from J, the gap between germline ends came to 15 bases. The CDR3 is 14 amino acids. Here the CDR3 DNA reads TGTGCCAGTAGTGTGGACCGGGGGGGGACTGAAGCTTTCTTT. It encodes CASSVDRGGTEAFF.

The chain uses TRBV27 and TRBJ1-6; a possible D gene is TRBD1 (5 bases). Looked up from germline, CDR1 is MNHEY and CDR2 is SMNVEV (reference sequence). The germline V and J ends were trimmed by 6 bases and 2 bases, with 14 bases remaining between them. CDR3 size: 16 residues. CDR3 in DNA: TGTGCCAGCAGCCCCGTGCCACAGGCCTATAATTCACCCCTCCACTTT. It is translated as CASSPVPQAYNSPLHF.

The chain has TRBV4-1 and TRBJ2-1; D remains unclear. Trimming removed 0 bases at V and 14 bases at J, with 11 bases between. The CDR3 is 12 amino acids. Germline V gives CDR1 MGHRA, CDR2 YSYEKL. CDR3 DNA sequence: TGCGCCAGCAGCCAAGATCTTCAAGCGAAGTTCTTC. Translating gives CASSQDLQAKFF.

The chain employs TRBV28 and TRBJ2-4, with 10 bases matching TRBD1. The CDR3 contains 14 residues. The V gene end was trimmed by 5 bases and the J gene end by 7 bases; junction bases not matched to a gene: 5. CDR1 is MDHEN, CDR2 SYDVKM, per germline. In nucleotides, the CDR3 is TGTGCCAGCAGTCGGACAGGGGGAGGGAACATTCAGTACTTC. Protein product: CASSRTGGGNIQYF.

The chain has TRBV7-9 and TRBJ1-3, with D maybe TRBD1 (5 bases). The CDR3 is made up of 14 amino acids. V was clipped by 1 base and J by 2 bases, with 6 bases between them. Germline V gene sequence: CDR1 SEHNR, CDR2 FQNEAQ (reference sequence). The CDR3, as DNA: TGTGCCAGCAGCTTAGGACAGACTGGAAACACCATATATTTT. Its protein is CASSLGQTGNTIYF.

DNA for the CDR3: TGTGCCAGCAGCTTAGGTTCCCCAATAGGACTAGCGGGGCGATACACAGATACGCAGTATTTT. This encodes CASSLGSPIGLAGRYTDTQYF. The rearrangement joins TRBV7-6 to TRBJ2-3, with 12 bases lining up with TRBD2. V dropped 1 base and J dropped 2; count of bases not matched to a gene: 16. There are 21 residues in the CDR3. Germline CDR1 reads SGHVS; CDR2 reads FNYEAQ.

The chain employs TRBV18 and TRBJ2-3; D gene unclear. The CDR3 length is 17 residues. CDR1 and CDR2 (germline): KGHSH, LQKENI. The germline V and J ends were trimmed by 3 bases and 1 base, with 17 bases remaining between them. CDR3 DNA sequence: TGTGCCAGCTCACCTGACATACACTTCAGAGGCACAGATACGCAGTATTTT. Its translation: CASSPDIHFRGTDTQYF.

The V gene is TRBV4-2, the J gene TRBJ2-3; 9 bases line up with TRBD2. There are 17 residues in the CDR3. Trimming cost V 1 base and J 2 bases; bases outside gene matches: 7. Germline-derived CDR1 and CDR2 are LGHNA and YNFKEQ. CDR3 in DNA: TGTGCCAGCAGCCAAGGGGCTAGCGGGGTTTTCACAGATACGCAGTATTTT. Amino acids: CASSQGASGVFTDTQYF.

V is TRBV7-8 and J is TRBJ1-2, with D uncertain. The CDR3 sequence is 15 residues long. Germline V lookup: CDR1 SGHVS, CDR2 FQNEAQ. Trimming removed 5 bases at V and 0 bases at J, with 13 bases between. DNA for the CDR3: TGTGCCAGCAGCCCCCGGCGGGTACCTAACTATGGCTACACCTTC. This encodes CASSPRRVPNYGYTF.

This chain uses TRBV7-7 with TRBJ2-6; D might be TRBD1 (6 bases). There are 16 residues in the CDR3. Germline CDR1 and CDR2: SSHAT and FNYEAQ (reference sequence). The ends were cut back, 5 bases at V and 3 bases at J, with 14 bases in the middle. CDR3 protein: CASSPAGVFGANVLTF. The CDR3 DNA reads as TGTGCCAGCAGCCCCGCAGGGGTATTTGGGGCCAACGTCCTGACTTTC.

This rearrangement joins TRBV4-1 to TRBJ1-1; the D is unclear. The CDR3 has 15 amino acids. V was cut by 0 bases and J by 1 base, with 9 bases left in between. CDR1 is MGHRA, CDR2 YSYEKL, per germline. CDR3 protein: CASSQDGRWNTEAFF. CDR3 coding DNA: TGCGCCAGCAGCCAAGACGGTCGGTGGAACACTGAAGCTTTCTTT.

Only one count was recorded for this clone. The chain has TRBV19 and TRBJ2-5; 12 positions match TRBD2. This CDR3 has 16 residues. The trim removed 5 bases at V and 4 bases at J, leaving 8 bases unmatched. CDR1 is LNHDA, CDR2 SQIVND, per germline (reference sequence). The CDR3 sequence: CASSQILAGGGETQYF. DNA for the CDR3: TGTGCCAGTAGTCAAATACTAGCGGGAGGTGGAGAGACCCAGTACTTC.

The chain joins TRBV27 to TRBJ1-6, with 7 positions matching TRBD1. The CDR3 has 16 amino acids. The germline CDR1 and CDR2 sequences are MNHEY and SMNVEV (reference sequence). The V gene end was trimmed by 3 bases and the J gene end by 5 bases; junction bases not matched to a gene: 7. The CDR3 reads CASSFRQGAHNSPLHF. The CDR3 DNA reads TGTGCCAGCAGTTTTCGACAGGGAGCACATAATTCACCCCTCCACTTT.